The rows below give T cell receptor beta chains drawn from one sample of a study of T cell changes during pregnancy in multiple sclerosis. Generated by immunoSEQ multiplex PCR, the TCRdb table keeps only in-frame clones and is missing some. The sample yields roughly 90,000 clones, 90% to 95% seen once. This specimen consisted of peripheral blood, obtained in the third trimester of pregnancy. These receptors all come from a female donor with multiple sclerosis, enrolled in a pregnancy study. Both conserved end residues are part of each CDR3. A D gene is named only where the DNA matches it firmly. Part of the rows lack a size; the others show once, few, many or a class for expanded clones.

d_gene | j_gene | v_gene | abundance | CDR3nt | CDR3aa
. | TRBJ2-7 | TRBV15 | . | TGTGCCACCAGCAGAGGTCGCGGGCTCTCCTACGAGCAGTACTTC | CATSRGRGLSYEQYF
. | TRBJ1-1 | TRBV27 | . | TGTGCCAGCAGTTTATTGCAGGGCCTGAACACTGAAGCTTTCTTT | CASSLLQGLNTEAFF
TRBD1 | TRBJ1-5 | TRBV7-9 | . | TGTGCCAGCAGCGAAACCGGGACAGGGGGCGCCGATAGCAATCAGCCCCAGCATTTT | CASSETGTGGADSNQPQHF
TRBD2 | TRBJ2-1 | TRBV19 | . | TGTGCCAGTAGTCTTCCCAGCGGGGGCTACAATGAGCAGTTCTTC | CASSLPSGGYNEQFF
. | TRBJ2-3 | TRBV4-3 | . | TGCGCCATAGACACAGATACGCAGTATTTT | CAIDTDTQYF
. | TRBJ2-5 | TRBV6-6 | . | TGTGCCAGCCTTCAGGGGTCCGCAGAGACCCAGTACTTC | CASLQGSAETQYF
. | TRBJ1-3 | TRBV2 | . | TGTGCCAGCAGTGTTGGGACACCGAGCTCTGGAAACACCATATATTTT | CASSVGTPSSGNTIYF
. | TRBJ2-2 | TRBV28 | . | TGTGCCAGCAGTTTAGACCAGCGGAACACCGGGGAGCTGTTTTTT | CASSLDQRNTGELFF
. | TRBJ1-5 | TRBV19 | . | TGTGCCAGTAGCAACACCAGGGATCAGCCCCAGCATTTT | CASSNTRDQPQHF
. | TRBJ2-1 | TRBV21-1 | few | TGTGCCAGCAGCCCGGACAGACAACCTACCCTTCTCCACAATGAGCAGTTCTTC | CASSPDRQPTLLHNEQFF
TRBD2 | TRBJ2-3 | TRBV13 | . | TGTGCCAGCAGCAATAGACTAGCGGGATCAGTAGATACGCAGTATTTT | CASSNRLAGSVDTQYF
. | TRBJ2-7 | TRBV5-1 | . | TGCGCCAGCAGATTAAGCGGGTCCCTACTGAACGAGCAGTACTTC | CASRLSGSLLNEQYF
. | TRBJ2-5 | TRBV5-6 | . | TGTGCCAGCAGCGCGCTGCCGGAGACCCAGTACTTC | CASSALPETQYF
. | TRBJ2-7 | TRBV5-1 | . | TGCGCCAGCAGTTCGGCGGGCTCCTACGAGCAGTACTTC | CASSSAGSYEQYF
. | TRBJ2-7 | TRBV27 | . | TGTGCCAGCAGTTCGGGACTTTACTACGAGCAGTACTTC | CASSSGLYYEQYF
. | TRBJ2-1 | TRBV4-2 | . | TGTGCCAGCAGCCAAAAGTCGGACGGCGGAGGGTCAGTAGCCGAGAGGTACAATGAGCAGTTCTTC | CASSQKSDGGGSVAERYNEQFF
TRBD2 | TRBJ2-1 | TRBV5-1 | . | TGCGCCAGCAGCCCATCGAGCGGGAGGGAGTGGAATGAGCAGTTCTTC | CASSPSSGREWNEQFF
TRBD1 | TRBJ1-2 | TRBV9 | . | TGTGCCAGCAGCGAGACAGGGGGCTTTTCCTCGCTTCGAGGCTACACCTTC | CASSETGGFSSLRGYTF
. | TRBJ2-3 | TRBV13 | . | TGTGCCAGCAGCTTACGGTATACGCAGTATTTT | CASSLRYTQYF
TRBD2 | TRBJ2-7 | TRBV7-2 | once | TGTGCCAGCGGGACGGCGGGGGTGGAGCAGTACTTC | CASGTAGVEQYF
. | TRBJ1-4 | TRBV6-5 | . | TGTGCCAGCAGCCCAGGGTTGAAGGGTGAAAAACTGTTTTTT | CASSPGLKGEKLFF
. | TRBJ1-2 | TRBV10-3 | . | TGTGCCATCAGTGAACCCCTAGGACACGCCGCTAACTATGGCTACACCTTC | CAISEPLGHAANYGYTF
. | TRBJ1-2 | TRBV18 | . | TGTGCCAGCTCACTACCCGGGAGCCCTTCGGAAGGATCAAACTATGGCTACACCTTC | CASSLPGSPSEGSNYGYTF
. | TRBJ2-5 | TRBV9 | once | TGTGCCAGCAGCCTTAGCCCGGGGAAAGAGACCCAGTACTTC | CASSLSPGKETQYF
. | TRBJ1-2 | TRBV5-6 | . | TGTGCCAGCAGCTTGATGGGGGCGGATGGCTACACCTTC | CASSLMGADGYTF
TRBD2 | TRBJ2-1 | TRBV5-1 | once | TGCGCCAGCAGTCCCGGGGGGGAGGGGATCGGAGTCTTC | CASSPGGEGIGVF
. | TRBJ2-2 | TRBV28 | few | TGTGCCAGCACCAAAGGCTGGAGAAGAACCGGGGAGCTGTTTTTT | CASTKGWRRTGELFF